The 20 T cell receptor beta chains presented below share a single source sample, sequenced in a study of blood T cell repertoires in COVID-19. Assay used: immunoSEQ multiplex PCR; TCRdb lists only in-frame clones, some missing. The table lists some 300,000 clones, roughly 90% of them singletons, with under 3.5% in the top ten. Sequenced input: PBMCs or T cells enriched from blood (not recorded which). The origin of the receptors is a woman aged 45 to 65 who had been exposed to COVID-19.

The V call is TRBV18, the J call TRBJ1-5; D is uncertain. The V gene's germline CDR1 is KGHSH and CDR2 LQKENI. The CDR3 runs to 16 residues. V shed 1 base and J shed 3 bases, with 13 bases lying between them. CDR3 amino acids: CASSPQAVSPNQPQHF. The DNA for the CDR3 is TGTGCCAGCTCACCACAAGCGGTGTCCCCCAATCAGCCCCAGCATTTT.

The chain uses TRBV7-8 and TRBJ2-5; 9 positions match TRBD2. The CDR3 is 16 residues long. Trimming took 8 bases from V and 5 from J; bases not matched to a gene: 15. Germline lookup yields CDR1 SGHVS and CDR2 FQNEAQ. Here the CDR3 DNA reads TGTGCCAGCGGGGCGTTTGGCGGGGGGGCCAGGGAGACCCAGTACTTC. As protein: CASGAFGGGARETQYF.

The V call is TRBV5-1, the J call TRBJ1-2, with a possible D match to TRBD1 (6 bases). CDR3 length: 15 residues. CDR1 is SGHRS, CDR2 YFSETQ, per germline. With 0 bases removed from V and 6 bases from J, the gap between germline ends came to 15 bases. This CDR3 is CASSLEAGVVDGYTF. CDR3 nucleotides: TGCGCCAGCAGCTTGGAGGCAGGGGTAGTTGATGGCTACACCTTC.

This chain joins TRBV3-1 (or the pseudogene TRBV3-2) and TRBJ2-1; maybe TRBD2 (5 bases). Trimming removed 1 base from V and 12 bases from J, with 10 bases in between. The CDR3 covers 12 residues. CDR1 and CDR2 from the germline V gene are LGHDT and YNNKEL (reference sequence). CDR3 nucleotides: TGTGCCAGCAGCCAAGTTGAGGCGGGGCAGTTCTTC. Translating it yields CASSQVEAGQFF.

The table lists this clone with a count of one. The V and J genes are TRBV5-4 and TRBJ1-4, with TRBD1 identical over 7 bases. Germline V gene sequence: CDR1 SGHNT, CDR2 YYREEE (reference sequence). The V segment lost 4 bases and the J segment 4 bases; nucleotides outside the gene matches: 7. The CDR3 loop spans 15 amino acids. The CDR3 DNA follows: TGTGCCAGCAGCCCCGGACAGGCGTATAATGAAAAACTGTTTTTT. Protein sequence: CASSPGQAYNEKLFF.

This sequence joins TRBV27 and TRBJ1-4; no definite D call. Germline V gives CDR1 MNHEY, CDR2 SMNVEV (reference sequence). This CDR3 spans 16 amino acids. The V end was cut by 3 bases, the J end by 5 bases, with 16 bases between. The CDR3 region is CASSLRSYSQNEKLFF. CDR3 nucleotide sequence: TGTGCCAGCAGTTTGAGGAGCTACTCTCAGAATGAAAAACTGTTTTTT.

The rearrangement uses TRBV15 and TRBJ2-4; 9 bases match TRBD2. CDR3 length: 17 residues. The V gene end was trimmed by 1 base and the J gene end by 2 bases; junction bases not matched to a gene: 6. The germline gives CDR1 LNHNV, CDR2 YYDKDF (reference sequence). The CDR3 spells CATSRASGEYSKNIQYF. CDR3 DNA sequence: TGTGCCACCAGCAGAGCTAGCGGGGAGTACTCCAAAAACATTCAGTACTTC.

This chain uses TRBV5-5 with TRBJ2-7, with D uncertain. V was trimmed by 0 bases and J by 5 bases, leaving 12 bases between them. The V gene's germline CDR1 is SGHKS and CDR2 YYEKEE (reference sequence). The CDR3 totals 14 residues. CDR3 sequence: CASSLVLSIHEQYF. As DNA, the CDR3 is TGTGCCAGCAGCTTGGTCCTATCCATCCACGAGCAGTACTTC.

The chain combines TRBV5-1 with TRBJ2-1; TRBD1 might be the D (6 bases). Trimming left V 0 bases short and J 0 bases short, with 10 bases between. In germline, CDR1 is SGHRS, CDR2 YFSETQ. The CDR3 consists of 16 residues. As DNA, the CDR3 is TGCGCCAGCAGCTTGGGTGGGACATTCTCCTACAATGAGCAGTTCTTC. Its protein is CASSLGGTFSYNEQFF. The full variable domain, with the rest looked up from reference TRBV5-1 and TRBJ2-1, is KAGVTQTPRYLIKTRGQQVTLSCSPISGHRSVSWYQQTPGQGLQFLFEYFSETQRNKGNFPGRFSGRQFSNSRSEMNVSTLELGDSALYLCASSLGGTFSYNEQFFGPGTRLTVL.

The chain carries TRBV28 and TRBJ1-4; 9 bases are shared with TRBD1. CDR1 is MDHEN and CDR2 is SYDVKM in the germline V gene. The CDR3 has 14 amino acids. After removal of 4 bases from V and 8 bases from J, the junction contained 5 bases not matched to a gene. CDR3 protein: CASSSGQGWEKLFF. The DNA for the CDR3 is TGTGCCAGCAGTTCCGGACAGGGGTGGGAAAAACTGTTTTTT.

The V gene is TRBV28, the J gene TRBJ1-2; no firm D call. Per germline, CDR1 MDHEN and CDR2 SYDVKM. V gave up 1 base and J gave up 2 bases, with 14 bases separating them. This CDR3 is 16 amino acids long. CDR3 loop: CASSLFSVTENYGYTF. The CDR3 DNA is TGTGCCAGCAGTTTATTTTCCGTAACAGAGAACTATGGCTACACCTTC.

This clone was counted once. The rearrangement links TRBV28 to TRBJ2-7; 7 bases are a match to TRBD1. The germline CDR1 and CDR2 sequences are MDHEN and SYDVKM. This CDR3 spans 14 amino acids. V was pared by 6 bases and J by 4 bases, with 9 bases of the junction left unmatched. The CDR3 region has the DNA TGTGCCAGCAGCCTGCGACAGGGTATTTACGAGCAGTACTTC. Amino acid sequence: CASSLRQGIYEQYF.

For the CDR3, the DNA is TGTGCCAGCAGCTTAGGTACGGACTATGGCTACACCTTC. This sequence encodes CASSLGTDYGYTF. The J gene is TRBJ1-2, the V gene TRBV7-8; no firm D call. This CDR3 is built from 13 residues. V dropped 1 base and J dropped 3 bases, with 6 bases sitting between them. In germline, CDR1 is SGHVS, CDR2 FQNEAQ.

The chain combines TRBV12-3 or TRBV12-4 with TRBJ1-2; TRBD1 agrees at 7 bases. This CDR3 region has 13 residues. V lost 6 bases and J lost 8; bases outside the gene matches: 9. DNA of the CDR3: TGTGCCAGCAGCCACAACCCAGGGGGAGGCTACACCTTC. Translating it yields CASSHNPGGGYTF.

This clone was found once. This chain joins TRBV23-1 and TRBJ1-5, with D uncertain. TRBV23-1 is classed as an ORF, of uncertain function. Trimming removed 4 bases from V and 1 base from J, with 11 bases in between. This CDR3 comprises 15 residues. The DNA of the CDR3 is TGCGCCAGCAGTCTGTCCCGGGAAAGCAATCAGCCCCAGCATTTT. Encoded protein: CASSLSRESNQPQHF.

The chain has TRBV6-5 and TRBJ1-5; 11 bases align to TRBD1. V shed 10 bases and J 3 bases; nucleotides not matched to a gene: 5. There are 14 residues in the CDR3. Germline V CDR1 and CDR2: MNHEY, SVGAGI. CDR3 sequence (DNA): TGTGCCACCAGGGACAGGGGGTTCAATCAGCCCCAGCATTTT. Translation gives CATRDRGFNQPQHF.

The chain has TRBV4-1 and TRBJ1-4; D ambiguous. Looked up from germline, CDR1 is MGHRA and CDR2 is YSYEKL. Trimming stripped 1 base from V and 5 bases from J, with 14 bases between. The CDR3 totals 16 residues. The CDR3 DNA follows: TGCGCCAGCAGCCAAGGCCCGACGGCCAGGAATGAAAAACTGTTTTTT. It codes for CASSQGPTARNEKLFF.

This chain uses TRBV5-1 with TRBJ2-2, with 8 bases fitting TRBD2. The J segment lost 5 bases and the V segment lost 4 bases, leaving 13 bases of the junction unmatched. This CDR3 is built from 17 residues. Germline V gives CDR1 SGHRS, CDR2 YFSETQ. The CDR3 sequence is CASSPRGGVEVTGELFF. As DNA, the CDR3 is TGCGCCAGCAGCCCCCGGGGGGGCGTTGAAGTTACCGGGGAGCTGTTTTTT.

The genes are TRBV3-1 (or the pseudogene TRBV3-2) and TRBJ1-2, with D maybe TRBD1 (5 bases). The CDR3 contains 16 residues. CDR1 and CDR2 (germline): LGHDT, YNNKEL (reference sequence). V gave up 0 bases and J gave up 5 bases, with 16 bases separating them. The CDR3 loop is CASSQEAGSSVYGYTF. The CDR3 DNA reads TGTGCCAGCAGCCAAGAAGCAGGGTCCTCGGTTTATGGCTACACCTTC.

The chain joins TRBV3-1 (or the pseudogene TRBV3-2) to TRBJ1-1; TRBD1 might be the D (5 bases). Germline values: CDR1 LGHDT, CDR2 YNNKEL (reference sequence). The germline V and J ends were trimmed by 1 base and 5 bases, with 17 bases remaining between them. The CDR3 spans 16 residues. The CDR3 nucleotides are TGTGCCAGCAGCCAAGCCGGATTATCAGGGTATACTGAAGCTTTCTTT. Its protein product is CASSQAGLSGYTEAFF.